Shown below are 24 T cell receptor beta chains from a single sample sequenced in a study of cytomegalovirus exposure and HLA in healthy donors. It was with 60 Vbeta and 13 Jbeta primers that the PCR ran. Using immunoSEQ multiplex PCR, the repertoire was profiled, and TCRdb retains in-frame clones only, with some absent. The sample yields about 140,000 clones, 73% seen once. Sequenced: PBMCs. The receptors shown here come from a woman between 40 and 55 years old in good health and CMV-seronegative.

The chain joins TRBV6-5 to TRBJ1-5, with unresolved D. This CDR3 is 13 amino acids long. The V end lost 2 bases, the J end lost 5 bases, and 7 bases lay between the germline ends. Germline V gives CDR1 MNHEY, CDR2 SVGAGI. CDR3 nucleotide sequence: TGTGCCAGCAGTTACGGAGTGGATCAGCCCCAGCATTTT. Its protein product is CASSYGVDQPQHF.

The chain uses TRBV12-5 and TRBJ2-5; TRBD2 aligns across 7 bases. V trimming: 3 bases; J trimming: 13 bases; junction bases outside the gene matches: 11. This CDR3 is built from 13 residues. Germline lookup yields CDR1 LGHNT and CDR2 FRNRAP. CDR3 DNA sequence: TGTGCTAGTGGTTTCTCCGAACTAGCGCCGATGTACTTC. Its protein product is CASGFSELAPMYF.

This chain uses TRBV2 with TRBJ2-3; 10 bases are shared with TRBD2. CDR3 length: 15 amino acids. V shed 3 bases and J 4 bases; nucleotides not matched to a gene: 4. Germline CDR1 is SNHLY and CDR2 is FYNNEI. In DNA form, the CDR3 reads TGTGCCAGCAGTGAGCAGCGGGGGGGGGCAGATACGCAGTATTTT. It translates to CASSEQRGGADTQYF.

This chain uses TRBV2 with TRBJ1-5; no reliable D call. This CDR3 contains 13 residues. V lost 4 bases and J lost 4, with 8 bases in between. Germline CDR1 reads SNHLY; CDR2 reads FYNNEI. The CDR3 region is CASSAGMNQPQHF. CDR3 DNA sequence: TGTGCCAGCAGTGCAGGAATGAATCAGCCCCAGCATTTT. Together with reference TRBV2 and TRBJ1-5, the CDR3 gives the full variable domain: EPEVTQTPSHQVTQMGQEVILRCVPISNHLYFYWYRQILGQKVEFLVSFYNNEISEKSEIFDDQFSVERPDGSNFTLKIRSTKLEDSAMYFCASSAGMNQPQHFGDGTRLSIL.

The V and J genes are TRBV7-9 and TRBJ1-3; no firm D call. This CDR3 comprises 16 residues. Germline assignment: CDR1 SEHNR and CDR2 FQNEAQ (reference sequence). V was cut by 1 base and J by 9 bases, with 19 bases left in between. The CDR3 nucleotides read TGTGCCAGCAGCTTAGGCTCCCGGCCAAAAAGAGGCACCATATATTTT. Translated: CASSLGSRPKRGTIYF.

The gene calls are TRBV27 and TRBJ1-5; no clear D gene. CDR3 size: 12 residues. CDR1 and CDR2 from the germline V gene are MNHEY and SMNVEV (reference sequence). V was pared by 6 bases and J by 6 bases, with 9 bases between. CDR3 nucleotides: TGTGCCAGCAGCCATGAGGGTCAGCCCCAGCATTTT. Protein product: CASSHEGQPQHF.

V gene TRBV4-2 combines with J gene TRBJ2-7; D call uncertain. Between the trimmed V and J ends, which lost 0 bases and 6 bases, there was a span of 9 bases. CDR1 is LGHNA, CDR2 YNFKEQ, per germline. This CDR3 has 13 amino acids. The CDR3, as DNA: TGTGCCAGCAGCCAAGATCTAGACTCCGAGCAGTACTTC. It translates to CASSQDLDSEQYF.

V usage is TRBV11-2 and J usage is TRBJ2-7, with a weak D call TRBD2 (5 bases). V was shortened by 4 bases and J by 6 bases, with 16 bases between the two germline ends. The CDR3 is 14 residues long. The germline V gene has CDR1 SGHAT and CDR2 FQNNGV. The DNA for the CDR3 is TGTGCCAGCAGCTCCAGACGCCTGAGGGCCGAGCAGTACGTC. Translated, it gives CASSSRRLRAEQYV.

The table lists this clone with a few counts. The chain uses TRBV5-1 and TRBJ2-2; possibly TRBD2 for D (5 bases). Germline V CDR1 and CDR2: SGHRS, YFSETQ. V was cut by 0 bases and J by 0 bases, with 9 bases left in between. The CDR3 loop spans 16 amino acids. DNA for the CDR3: TGCGCCAGCAGCTTGGAGGACTCTACGAACACCGGGGAGCTGTTTTTT. Its protein product is CASSLEDSTNTGELFF.

The chain couples TRBV28 to TRBJ1-2; 7 bases align to TRBD1. Germline V gene sequence: CDR1 MDHEN, CDR2 SYDVKM. V shed 4 bases, J shed 5 bases, and the junction held 7 bases outside the gene matches. This CDR3 contains 14 residues. CDR3 amino acids: CASSSQQGRYGYTF. CDR3 bases: TGTGCCAGCAGTTCACAACAGGGGCGATATGGCTACACCTTC.

This clone was picked up a small number of times. The rearrangement joins TRBV4-1 to TRBJ1-5, with D perhaps matching TRBD1 (6 bases). Germline CDR1 MGHRA, CDR2 YSYEKL. There are 14 residues in the CDR3. The V gene lost 4 bases and the J gene lost 7 bases, with 14 bases spanning the gap. The CDR3, as DNA: TGCGCCAGCAGCCCTGACACAGGGATGCAGCCCCAGCATTTT. Amino acid sequence: CASSPDTGMQPQHF.

This sequence joins TRBV2 and TRBJ2-1, with unresolved D. The V and J ends lost 3 bases and 5 bases respectively, with 5 bases between them. The length of the CDR3 is 12 residues. In germline, CDR1 is SNHLY, CDR2 FYNNEI. CDR3 sequence: CASSDSNNEQFF. The DNA of the CDR3 is TGTGCCAGCAGTGATAGCAACAATGAGCAGTTCTTC.

This clone was detected only once. This sequence joins TRBV15 and TRBJ2-7; D remains ambiguous. This CDR3 comprises 15 residues. Trimming shortened V by 1 base and J by 2 bases, and 12 bases separated the two germline ends. Germline CDR1 reads LNHNV; CDR2 reads YYDKDF (reference sequence). Here the CDR3 reads CATSRASEATYEQYF. CDR3 coding DNA: TGTGCCACCAGCAGAGCGAGCGAAGCGACCTACGAGCAGTACTTC.

The chain has TRBV27 and TRBJ2-5; TRBD2 is a possible D gene (5 bases). CDR3 size: 14 residues. V lost 3 bases to trimming and J lost 4 bases, with 12 bases between them. CDR1 is MNHEY and CDR2 is SMNVEV in the germline V gene (reference sequence). Here the CDR3 reads CASSFPGIPETQYF. As DNA, the CDR3 is TGTGCCAGCAGTTTTCCCGGGATTCCAGAGACCCAGTACTTC.

The rearrangement joins TRBV19 to TRBJ1-1, with 7 bases identical to TRBD1. The germline gives CDR1 LNHDA, CDR2 SQIVND (reference sequence). This CDR3 spans 15 amino acids. V trimming: 7 bases; J trimming: 1 base; junction bases outside the gene matches: 9. The CDR3 loop reads CASTLRGQRNTEAFF. CDR3 coding DNA: TGTGCCAGTACCCTAAGGGGACAGAGGAACACTGAAGCTTTCTTT.

The genes are TRBV7-3 and TRBJ2-5; TRBD2 matches at 8 bases. Trimming removed 4 bases from V and 4 bases from J; junction bases left unmatched: 8. The CDR3 has 15 amino acids. CDR1 SGHTA and CDR2 FQGTGA come from the germline V gene. This CDR3 is CASSSGLGGPETQYF. CDR3 sequence (DNA): TGTGCCAGCAGCTCGGGACTAGGAGGCCCAGAGACCCAGTACTTC.

The chain combines TRBV5-1 with TRBJ2-7, with 8 bases lining up with TRBD1. This CDR3 has 14 residues. Germline CDR1 and CDR2: SGHRS and YFSETQ. Trimming removed 2 bases from V and 4 bases from J; junction bases left unmatched: 5. In DNA, the CDR3 is TGCGCCAGCAGCTTAGGACAGGGCGGGTACGAGCAGTACGTC. Its protein is CASSLGQGGYEQYV.

V usage is TRBV19 and J usage is TRBJ1-3; D gene uncertain. This CDR3 is 13 amino acids long. Trimming left V 5 bases short and J 4 bases short, with 9 bases between. Looked up from germline, CDR1 is LNHDA and CDR2 is SQIVND (reference sequence). CDR3 DNA: TGTGCCAGTAGTCTGGGGAGAGGAAACACCATATATTTT. This sequence encodes CASSLGRGNTIYF.

This clone was observed once. The genes are TRBV28 and TRBJ2-7, with D possibly matching TRBD2 (7 bases). The germline V and J ends were trimmed by 2 bases and 6 bases, with 17 bases remaining between them. There are 15 residues in the CDR3. In germline, CDR1 is MDHEN, CDR2 SYDVKM. CDR3 sequence: CASSLGGGAVSEQYV. The CDR3 DNA reads as TGTGCCAGCAGTTTAGGAGGGGGGGCGGTCTCCGAGCAGTACGTC.

The chain is built from TRBV10-3 and TRBJ2-3, with D perhaps matching TRBD2 (6 bases). The germline V gene encodes CDR1 ENHRY and CDR2 SYGVKD. Trimming cost V 4 bases and J 6 bases, with 17 bases left between them. The CDR3 spans 15 residues. CDR3 sequence: CAISGDSLMGDTQYF. Written as DNA, the CDR3 is TGTGCCATCAGTGGGGACTCACTGATGGGGGATACGCAGTATTTT.

The chain couples TRBV25-1 to TRBJ2-1, with D possibly being TRBD1 (5 bases). This CDR3 region has 12 residues. CDR1 and CDR2 (germline): MGHDK, SYGVNS. Trimming left V 2 bases short and J 9 bases short, with 8 bases between. Here the CDR3 reads CASSEPGLEQFF. The CDR3 DNA follows: TGTGCCAGCAGTGAACCAGGGCTTGAGCAGTTCTTC.

This chain links TRBV10-3 with TRBJ1-2; no definite D call. The CDR3 is 13 amino acids. Trimming left V 4 bases short and J 4 bases short, with 10 bases between. Germline loops: CDR1 ENHRY, CDR2 SYGVKD. CDR3 bases: TGTGCCATCAGTGCCGACATTGGCTATGGCTACACCTTC. Translated: CAISADIGYGYTF.

This clone occurred once. The chain employs TRBV5-1 and TRBJ1-1; 8 bases are a match to TRBD1. The V and J ends lost 3 bases and 10 bases, in that order; junction bases with no gene match: 11. The CDR3 is made up of 14 amino acids. CDR1 is SGHRS and CDR2 is YFSETQ in the germline V gene. Here the CDR3 reads CASSSGTGAGVAFF. The CDR3 DNA reads TGCGCCAGCAGCTCCGGGACAGGCGCAGGCGTAGCTTTCTTT. The full variable domain, in which reference TRBV5-1 and TRBJ1-1 provide the parts outside the CDR3, is KAGVTQTPRYLIKTRGQQVTLSCSPISGHRSVSWYQQTPGQGLQFLFEYFSETQRNKGNFPGRFSGRQFSNSRSEMNVSTLELGDSALYLCASSSGTGAGVAFFGQGTRLTVV.

This rearrangement joins TRBV2 to TRBJ1-3; 7 positions match TRBD1. J gave up 4 bases and V 8 bases, and 5 bases lay outside the gene matches. Germline V gives CDR1 SNHLY, CDR2 FYNNEI. The CDR3 spans 13 residues. The DNA for the CDR3 is TGTGCCAGCGGCCTGGGACAGGGAAACACCATATATTTT. Translating gives CASGLGQGNTIYF.